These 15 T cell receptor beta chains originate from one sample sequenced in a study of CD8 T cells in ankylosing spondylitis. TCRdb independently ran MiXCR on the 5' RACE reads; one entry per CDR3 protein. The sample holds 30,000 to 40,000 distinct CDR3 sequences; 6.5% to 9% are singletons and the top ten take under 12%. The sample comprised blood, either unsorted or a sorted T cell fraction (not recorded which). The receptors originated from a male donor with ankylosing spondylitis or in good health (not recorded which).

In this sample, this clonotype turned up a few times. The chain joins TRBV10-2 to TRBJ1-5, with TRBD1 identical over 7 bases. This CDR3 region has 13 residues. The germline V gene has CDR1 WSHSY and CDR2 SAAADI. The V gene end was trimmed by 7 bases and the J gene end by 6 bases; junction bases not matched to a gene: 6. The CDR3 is CASTEGARQPQHF. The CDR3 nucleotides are TGCGCCAGCACCGAGGGGGCGCGTCAGCCCCAGCATTTT.

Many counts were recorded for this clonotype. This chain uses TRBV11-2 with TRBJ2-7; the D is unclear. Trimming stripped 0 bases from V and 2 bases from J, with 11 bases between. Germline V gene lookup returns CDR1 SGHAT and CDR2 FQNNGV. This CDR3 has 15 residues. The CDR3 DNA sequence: TGTGCCAGCAGCTTAGATCAGGCAGCAACCTACGAGCAGTACTTC. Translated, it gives CASSLDQAATYEQYF.

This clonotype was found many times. This CDR3 reads CASKGETQYF. In nucleotides, the CDR3 is TGTGCCAGCAAGGGAGAGACCCAGTACTTC. This sequence joins TRBV12-3 or TRBV12-4 and TRBJ2-5; D unclear. Trimming took off 7 bases at V and 4 bases at J, with 4 bases between the two ends. The CDR3 spans 10 residues.

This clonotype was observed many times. CDR3 nucleotides: TGCGCCAGCAGCTTGGATGCCGGGCCCTACGAGCAGTACTTC. Its translation: CASSLDAGPYEQYF. This chain links TRBV5-1 with TRBJ2-7, with D unclear. This CDR3 contains 14 residues. The germline V gene encodes CDR1 SGHRS and CDR2 YFSETQ. Trimming shortened V by 0 bases and J by 2 bases, and 9 bases separated the two germline ends.

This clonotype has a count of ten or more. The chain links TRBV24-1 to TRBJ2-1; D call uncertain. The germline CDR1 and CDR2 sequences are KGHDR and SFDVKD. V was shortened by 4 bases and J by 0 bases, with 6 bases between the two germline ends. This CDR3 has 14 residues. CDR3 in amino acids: CATSDPGSYNEQFF. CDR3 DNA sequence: TGTGCCACCAGTGACCCGGGCTCCTACAATGAGCAGTTCTTC.

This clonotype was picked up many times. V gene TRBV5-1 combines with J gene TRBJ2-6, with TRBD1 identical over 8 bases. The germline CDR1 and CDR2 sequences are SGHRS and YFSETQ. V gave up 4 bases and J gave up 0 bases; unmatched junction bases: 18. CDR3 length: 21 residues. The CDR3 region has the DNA TGCGCCAGCAGCCCCCGCCAATACCCGGGACAGGATTCCTCTGGGGCCAACGTCCTGACTTTC. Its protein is CASSPRQYPGQDSSGANVLTF.

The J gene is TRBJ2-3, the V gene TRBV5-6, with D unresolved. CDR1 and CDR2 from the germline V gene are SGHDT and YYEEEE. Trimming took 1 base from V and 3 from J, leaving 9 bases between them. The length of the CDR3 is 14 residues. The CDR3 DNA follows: TGTGCCAGCAGCTTGCGCGGTGGGACAGATACGCAGTATTTT. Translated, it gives CASSLRGGTDTQYF.

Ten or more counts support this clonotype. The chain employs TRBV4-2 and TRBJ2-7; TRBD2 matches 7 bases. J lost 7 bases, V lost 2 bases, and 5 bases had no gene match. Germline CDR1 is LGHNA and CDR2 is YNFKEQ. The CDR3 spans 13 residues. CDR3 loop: CASSQLLGREQYF. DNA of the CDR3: TGTGCCAGCAGCCAACTCCTCGGGAGGGAGCAGTACTTC.

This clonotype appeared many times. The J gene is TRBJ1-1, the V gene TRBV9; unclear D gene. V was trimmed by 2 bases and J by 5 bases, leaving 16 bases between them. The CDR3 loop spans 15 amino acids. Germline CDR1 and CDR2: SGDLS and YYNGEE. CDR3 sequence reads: CASSVGDVFMTEAFF. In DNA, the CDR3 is TGTGCCAGCAGCGTGGGTGATGTCTTTATGACTGAAGCTTTCTTT.

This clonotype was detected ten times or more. The CDR3 sequence is CARSRGNQPQHF. The DNA for the CDR3 is TGTGCCAGGTCCAGGGGTAATCAGCCCCAGCATTTT. The rearrangement joins TRBV27 to TRBJ1-5; tentatively, D is TRBD1 (6 bases). Trimming pared 9 bases from V and 4 bases from J, leaving 10 bases between. The CDR3 is 12 residues long. Germline V gene lookup returns CDR1 MNHEY and CDR2 SMNVEV (reference sequence).

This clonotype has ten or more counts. CDR3 in DNA: TGCAGTGCTAGAGATCCACTTTACAATGAGCAGTTCTTC. Translating it yields CSARDPLYNEQFF. J is TRBJ2-1 and V is TRBV20-1; no clear D. Trimming took off 0 bases at V and 4 bases at J, with 7 bases between the two ends. The CDR3 extends over 13 amino acids. From germline, CDR1 is DFQATT and CDR2 SNEGSKA (reference sequence).

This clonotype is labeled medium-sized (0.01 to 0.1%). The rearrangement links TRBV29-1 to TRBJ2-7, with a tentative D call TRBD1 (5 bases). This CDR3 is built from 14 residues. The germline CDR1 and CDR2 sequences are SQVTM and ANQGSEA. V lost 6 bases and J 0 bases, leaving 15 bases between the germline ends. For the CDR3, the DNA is TGCAGCGTCAGCTCTAGGGGCGGCTCCTACGAGCAGTACTTC. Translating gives CSVSSRGGSYEQYF.

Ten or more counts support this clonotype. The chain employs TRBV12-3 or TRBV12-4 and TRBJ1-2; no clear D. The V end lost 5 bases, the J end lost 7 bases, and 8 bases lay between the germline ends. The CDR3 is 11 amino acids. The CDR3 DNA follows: TGTGCCAGCAGTGGGTTATCTGGCTACACCTTC. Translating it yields CASSGLSGYTF.

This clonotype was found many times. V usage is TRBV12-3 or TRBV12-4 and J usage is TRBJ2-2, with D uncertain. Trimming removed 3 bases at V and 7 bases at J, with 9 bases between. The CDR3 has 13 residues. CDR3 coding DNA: TGTGCCAGCAGTTTCGGAGAAATCGGGGAGCTGTTTTTT. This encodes CASSFGEIGELFF.

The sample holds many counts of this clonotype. The CDR3 region has the DNA TGTGCCAGCAGCTTAGCTGAGGCTAGCGAGCAGTTCTTC. Its translation: CASSLAEASEQFF. This chain joins TRBV7-9 and TRBJ2-1, with a weak D call TRBD2 (5 bases). The CDR3 spans 13 residues. V lost 0 bases and J lost 10, with 10 bases in between. Per germline, CDR1 SEHNR and CDR2 FQNEAQ (reference sequence).